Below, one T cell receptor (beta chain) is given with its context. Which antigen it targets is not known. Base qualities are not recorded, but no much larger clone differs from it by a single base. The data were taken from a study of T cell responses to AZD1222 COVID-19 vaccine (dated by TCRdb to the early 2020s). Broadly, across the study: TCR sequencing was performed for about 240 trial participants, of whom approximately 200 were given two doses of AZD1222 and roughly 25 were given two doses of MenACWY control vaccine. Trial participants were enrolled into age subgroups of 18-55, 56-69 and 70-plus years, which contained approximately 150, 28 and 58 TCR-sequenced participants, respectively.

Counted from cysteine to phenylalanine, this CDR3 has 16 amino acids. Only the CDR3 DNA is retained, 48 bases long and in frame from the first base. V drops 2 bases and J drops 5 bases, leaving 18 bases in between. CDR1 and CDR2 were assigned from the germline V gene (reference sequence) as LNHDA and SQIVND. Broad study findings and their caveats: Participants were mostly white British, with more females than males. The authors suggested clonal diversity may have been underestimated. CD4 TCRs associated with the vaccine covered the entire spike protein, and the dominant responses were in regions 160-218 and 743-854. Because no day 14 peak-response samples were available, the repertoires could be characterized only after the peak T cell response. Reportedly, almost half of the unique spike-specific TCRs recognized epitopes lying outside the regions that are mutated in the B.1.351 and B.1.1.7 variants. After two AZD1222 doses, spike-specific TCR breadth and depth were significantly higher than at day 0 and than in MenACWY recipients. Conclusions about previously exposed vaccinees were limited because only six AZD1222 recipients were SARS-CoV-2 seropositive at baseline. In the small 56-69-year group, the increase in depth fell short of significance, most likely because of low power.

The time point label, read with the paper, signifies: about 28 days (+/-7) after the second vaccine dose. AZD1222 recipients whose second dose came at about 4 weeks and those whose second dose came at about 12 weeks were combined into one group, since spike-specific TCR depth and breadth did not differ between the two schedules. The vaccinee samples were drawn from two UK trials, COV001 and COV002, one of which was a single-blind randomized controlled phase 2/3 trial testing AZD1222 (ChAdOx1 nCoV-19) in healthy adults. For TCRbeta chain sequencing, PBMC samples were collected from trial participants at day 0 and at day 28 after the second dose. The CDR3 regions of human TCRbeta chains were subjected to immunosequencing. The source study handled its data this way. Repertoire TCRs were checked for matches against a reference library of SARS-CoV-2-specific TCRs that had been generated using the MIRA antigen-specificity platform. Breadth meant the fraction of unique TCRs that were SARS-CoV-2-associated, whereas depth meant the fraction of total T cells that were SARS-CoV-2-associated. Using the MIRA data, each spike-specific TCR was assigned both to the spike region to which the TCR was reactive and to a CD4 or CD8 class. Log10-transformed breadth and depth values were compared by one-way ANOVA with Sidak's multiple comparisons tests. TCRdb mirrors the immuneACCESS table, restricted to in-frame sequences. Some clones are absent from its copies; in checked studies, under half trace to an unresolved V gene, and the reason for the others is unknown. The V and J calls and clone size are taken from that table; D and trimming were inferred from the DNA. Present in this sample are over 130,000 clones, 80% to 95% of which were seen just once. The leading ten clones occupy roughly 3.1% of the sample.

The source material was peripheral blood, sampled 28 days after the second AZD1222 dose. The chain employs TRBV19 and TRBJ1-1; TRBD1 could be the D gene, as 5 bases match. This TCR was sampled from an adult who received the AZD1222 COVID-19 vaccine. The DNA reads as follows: TGTGCCAGTAGTATAAGGGTCGGGGCGGTGCGGACTGAAGCTTTCTTT. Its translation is CASSIRVGAVRTEAFF.